This T cell receptor (beta chain) is from a study of shared clonotypes between healthy human individuals. The overall study: Three plates were used per donor for CD4 naive, three for CD4 memory, two for CD8 naive and one for CD8 memory. Overall study results and limits: Few donors restricted represented genetic and exposure-history diversity.

Clones were read by immunoSEQ multiplex PCR, and TCRdb kept only the in-frame ones, dropping some. The data show around 2.5 million clones, with roughly 93% seen just once and about 0.38% held by the top ten. Of note for this clone: Its antigen is unidentified.

The CDR3 is 18 residues long. Trimming removed 2 bases from V and 9 bases from J; junction bases left unmatched: 19. CDR1 GTSNPN and CDR2 SVGIG come from the germline V gene (reference sequence). The source material was naive CD4+ T cells from PBMCs. Documented subset: CD45RA+ positively selected. The TCR sequence derives from a man between 18 and 35 years old in good health. Some clones in this sample may be carry-over from other donors' samples. This chain uses TRBV30 with TRBJ1-6, with 7 bases aligning to TRBD1. This chain's CDR3 is CAWSPARTGSLSGSPLHF. CDR3 coding DNA: TGTGCCTGGAGTCCAGCCAGGACAGGTAGTTTGTCGGGTTCACCCCTCCACTTT.